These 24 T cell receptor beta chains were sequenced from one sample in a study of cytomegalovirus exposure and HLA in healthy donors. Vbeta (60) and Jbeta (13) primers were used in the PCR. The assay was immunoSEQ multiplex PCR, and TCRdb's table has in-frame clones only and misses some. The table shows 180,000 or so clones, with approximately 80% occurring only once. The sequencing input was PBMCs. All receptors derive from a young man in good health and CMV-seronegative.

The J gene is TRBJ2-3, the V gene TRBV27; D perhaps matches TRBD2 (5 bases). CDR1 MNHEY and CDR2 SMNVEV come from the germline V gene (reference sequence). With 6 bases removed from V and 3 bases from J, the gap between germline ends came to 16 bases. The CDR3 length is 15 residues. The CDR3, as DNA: TGTGCCAGCAGGGTGGGCGCGGGCTGGACAGATACGCAGTATTTT. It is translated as CASRVGAGWTDTQYF.

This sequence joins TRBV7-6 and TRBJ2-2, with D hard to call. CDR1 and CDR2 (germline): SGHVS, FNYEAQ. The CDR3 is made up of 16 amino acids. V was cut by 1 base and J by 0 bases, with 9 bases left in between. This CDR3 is CASSLGARPNTGELFF. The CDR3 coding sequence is TGTGCCAGCAGCTTAGGGGCTCGCCCGAACACCGGGGAGCTGTTTTTT. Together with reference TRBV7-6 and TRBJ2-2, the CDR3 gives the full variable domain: GAGVSQSPRYKVTKRGQDVALRCDPISGHVSLYWYRQALGQGPEFLTYFNYEAQQDKSGLPNDRFSAERPEGSISTLTIQRTEQRDSAMYRCASSLGARPNTGELFFGEGSRLTVL.

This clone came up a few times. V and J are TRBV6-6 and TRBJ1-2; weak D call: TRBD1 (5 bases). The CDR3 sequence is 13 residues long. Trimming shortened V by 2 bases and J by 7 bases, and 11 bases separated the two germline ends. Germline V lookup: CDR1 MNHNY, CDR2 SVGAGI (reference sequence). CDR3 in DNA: TGTGCCAGCAGTTACGGTGCAGGGTTTGGCTACACCTTC. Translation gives CASSYGAGFGYTF.

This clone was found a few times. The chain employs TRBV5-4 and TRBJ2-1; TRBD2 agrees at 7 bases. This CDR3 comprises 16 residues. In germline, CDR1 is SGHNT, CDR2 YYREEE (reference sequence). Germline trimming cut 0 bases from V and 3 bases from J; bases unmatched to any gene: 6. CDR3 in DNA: TGTGCCAGCAGCTTGGAGGCGCGGGGGTTCTACAATGAGCAGTTCTTC. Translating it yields CASSLEARGFYNEQFF.

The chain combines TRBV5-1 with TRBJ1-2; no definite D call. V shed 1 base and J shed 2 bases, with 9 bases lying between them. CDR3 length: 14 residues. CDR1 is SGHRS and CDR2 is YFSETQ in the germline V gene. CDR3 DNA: TGCGCCAGCAGCTTGTCAGGTGGGAACTATGGCTACACCTTC. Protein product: CASSLSGGNYGYTF.

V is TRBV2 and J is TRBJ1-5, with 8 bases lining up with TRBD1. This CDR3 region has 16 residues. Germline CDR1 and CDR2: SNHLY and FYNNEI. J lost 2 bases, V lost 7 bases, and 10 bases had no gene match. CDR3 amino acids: CASTGQGSRGNQPQHF. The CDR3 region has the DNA TGTGCCAGCACTGGACAGGGCTCAAGGGGCAATCAGCCCCAGCATTTT.

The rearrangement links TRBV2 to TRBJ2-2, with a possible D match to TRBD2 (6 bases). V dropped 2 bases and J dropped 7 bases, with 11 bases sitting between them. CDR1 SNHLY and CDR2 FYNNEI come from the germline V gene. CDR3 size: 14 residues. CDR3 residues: CASSERPRGGELFF. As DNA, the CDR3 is TGTGCCAGCAGTGAAAGACCGCGGGGCGGGGAGCTGTTTTTT.

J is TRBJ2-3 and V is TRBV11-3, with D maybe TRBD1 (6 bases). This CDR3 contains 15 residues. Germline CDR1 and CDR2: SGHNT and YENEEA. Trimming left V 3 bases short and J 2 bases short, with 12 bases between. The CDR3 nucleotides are TGTGCCAGCAGCTTTAACCCAGGGGCCACAGATACGCAGTATTTT. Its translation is CASSFNPGATDTQYF.

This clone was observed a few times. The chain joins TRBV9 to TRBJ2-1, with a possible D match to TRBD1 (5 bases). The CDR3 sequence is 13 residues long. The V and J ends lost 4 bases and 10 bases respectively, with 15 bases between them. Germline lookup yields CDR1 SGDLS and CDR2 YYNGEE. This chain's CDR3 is CASSSIGATEQFF. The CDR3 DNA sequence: TGTGCCAGCAGCTCCATAGGGGCAACAGAGCAGTTCTTC.

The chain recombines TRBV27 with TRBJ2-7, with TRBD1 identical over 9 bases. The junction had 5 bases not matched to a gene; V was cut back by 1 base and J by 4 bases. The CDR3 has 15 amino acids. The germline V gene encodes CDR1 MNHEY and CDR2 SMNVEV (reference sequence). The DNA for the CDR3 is TGTGCCAGCAGTTTATTAAGGGACAGGGTTTACGAGCAGTACTTC. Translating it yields CASSLLRDRVYEQYF.

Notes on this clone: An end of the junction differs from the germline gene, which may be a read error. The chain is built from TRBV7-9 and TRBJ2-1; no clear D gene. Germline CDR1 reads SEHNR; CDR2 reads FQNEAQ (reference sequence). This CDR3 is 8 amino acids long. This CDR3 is CSSSPVFF. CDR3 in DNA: TGTTCCAGCAGCCCTGTGTTCTTC.

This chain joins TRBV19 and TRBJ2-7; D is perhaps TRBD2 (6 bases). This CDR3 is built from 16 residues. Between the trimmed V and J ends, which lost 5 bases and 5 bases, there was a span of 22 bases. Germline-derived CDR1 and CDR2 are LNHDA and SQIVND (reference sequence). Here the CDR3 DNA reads TGTGCCAGTAGTGCCTACCTGGGACTGGCAAGCGACGAGCAGTACTTC. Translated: CASSAYLGLASDEQYF. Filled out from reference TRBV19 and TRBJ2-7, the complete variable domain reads DGGITQSPKYLFRKEGQNVTLSCEQNLNHDAMYWYRQDPGQGLRLIYYSQIVNDFQKGDIAEGYSVSREKKESFPLTVTSAQKNPTAFYLCASSAYLGLASDEQYFGPGTRLTVT.

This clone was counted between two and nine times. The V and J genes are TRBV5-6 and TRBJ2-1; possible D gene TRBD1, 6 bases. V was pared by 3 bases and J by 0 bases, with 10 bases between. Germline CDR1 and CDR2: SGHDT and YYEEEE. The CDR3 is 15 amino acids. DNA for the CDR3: TGTGCCAGCAGCTCACAGGGAACCTCCTACAATGAGCAGTTCTTC. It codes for CASSSQGTSYNEQFF.

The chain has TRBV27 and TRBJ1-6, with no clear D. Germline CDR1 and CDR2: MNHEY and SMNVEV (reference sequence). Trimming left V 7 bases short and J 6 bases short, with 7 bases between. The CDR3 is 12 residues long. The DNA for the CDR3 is TGTGCCAGCACGCGGCGTAATTCACCCCTCCACTTT. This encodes CASTRRNSPLHF.

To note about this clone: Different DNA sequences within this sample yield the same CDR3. CDR3 loop: CATHQRGYYEQYF. The CDR3 DNA is TGTGCCACCCACCAGCGGGGGTACTACGAGCAGTACTTC. This chain uses TRBV28 with TRBJ2-7; 8 bases match TRBD2. The germline V gene encodes CDR1 MDHEN and CDR2 SYDVKM. V shed 10 bases and J 3 bases; nucleotides not matched to a gene: 8. The CDR3 runs 13 residues.

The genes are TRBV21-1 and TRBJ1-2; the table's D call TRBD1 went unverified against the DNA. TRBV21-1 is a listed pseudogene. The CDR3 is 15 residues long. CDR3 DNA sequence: TGTGCCAGCACCCCAGGGGCAGGGGGCGCCTATGGCTACACCTTC. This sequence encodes CASTPGAGGAYGYTF.

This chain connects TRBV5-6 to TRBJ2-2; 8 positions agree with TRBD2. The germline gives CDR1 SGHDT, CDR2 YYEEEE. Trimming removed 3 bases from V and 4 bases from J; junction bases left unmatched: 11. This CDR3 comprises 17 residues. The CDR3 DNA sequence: TGTGCCAGCAGCTCTCAAAGGTCGGGGGGGTTCACCGGGGAGCTGTTTTTT. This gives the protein CASSSQRSGGFTGELFF.

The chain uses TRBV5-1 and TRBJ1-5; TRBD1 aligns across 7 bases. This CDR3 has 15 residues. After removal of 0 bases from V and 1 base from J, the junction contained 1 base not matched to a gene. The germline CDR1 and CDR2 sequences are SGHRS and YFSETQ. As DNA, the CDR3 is TGCGCCAGCAGCTTGGACAGGGGAAGCAATCAGCCCCAGCATTTT. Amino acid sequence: CASSLDRGSNQPQHF.

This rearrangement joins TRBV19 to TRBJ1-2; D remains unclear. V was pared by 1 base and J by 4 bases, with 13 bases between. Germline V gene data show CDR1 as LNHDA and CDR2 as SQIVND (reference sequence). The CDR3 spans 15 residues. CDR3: CASSIGGGFFYGYTF. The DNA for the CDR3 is TGTGCCAGTAGTATAGGAGGCGGCTTTTTCTATGGCTACACCTTC.

The CDR3 DNA reads as TGTGCCAGCAGTCCCGACAGTTATAATTCACCCCTCCACTTT. Its translation is CASSPDSYNSPLHF. V usage is TRBV27 and J usage is TRBJ1-6, with D tentatively TRBD1 (5 bases). From germline, CDR1 is MNHEY and CDR2 SMNVEV (reference sequence). The CDR3 has 14 amino acids. V lost 5 bases to trimming and J lost 4 bases, with 9 bases between them.

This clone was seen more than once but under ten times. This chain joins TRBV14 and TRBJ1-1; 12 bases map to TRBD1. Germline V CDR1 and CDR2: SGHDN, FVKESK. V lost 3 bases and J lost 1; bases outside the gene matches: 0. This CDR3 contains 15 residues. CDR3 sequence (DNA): TGTGCCAGCAGCCAGGGACAGGGGGCGAACACTGAAGCTTTCTTT. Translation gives CASSQGQGANTEAFF.

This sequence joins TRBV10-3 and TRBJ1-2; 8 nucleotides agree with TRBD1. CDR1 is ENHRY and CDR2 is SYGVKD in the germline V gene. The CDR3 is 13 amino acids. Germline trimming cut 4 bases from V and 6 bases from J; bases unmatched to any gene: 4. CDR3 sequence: CAISGTGKDGYTF. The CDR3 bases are TGTGCCATCAGTGGGACAGGGAAGGATGGCTACACCTTC.

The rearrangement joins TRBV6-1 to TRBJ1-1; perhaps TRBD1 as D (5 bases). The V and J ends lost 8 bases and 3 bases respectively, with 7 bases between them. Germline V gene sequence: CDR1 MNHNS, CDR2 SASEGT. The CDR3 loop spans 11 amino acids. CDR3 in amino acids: CASGGDTEAFF. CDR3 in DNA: TGTGCCAGCGGAGGGGACACTGAAGCTTTCTTT.

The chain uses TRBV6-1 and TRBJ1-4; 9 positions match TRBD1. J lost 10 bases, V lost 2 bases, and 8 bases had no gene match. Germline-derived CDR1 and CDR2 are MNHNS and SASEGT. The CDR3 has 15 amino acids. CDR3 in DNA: TGTGCCAGCAGTGAAAGCGACAGGGGGTTTGCAAAACTGTTTTTT. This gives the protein CASSESDRGFAKLFF.